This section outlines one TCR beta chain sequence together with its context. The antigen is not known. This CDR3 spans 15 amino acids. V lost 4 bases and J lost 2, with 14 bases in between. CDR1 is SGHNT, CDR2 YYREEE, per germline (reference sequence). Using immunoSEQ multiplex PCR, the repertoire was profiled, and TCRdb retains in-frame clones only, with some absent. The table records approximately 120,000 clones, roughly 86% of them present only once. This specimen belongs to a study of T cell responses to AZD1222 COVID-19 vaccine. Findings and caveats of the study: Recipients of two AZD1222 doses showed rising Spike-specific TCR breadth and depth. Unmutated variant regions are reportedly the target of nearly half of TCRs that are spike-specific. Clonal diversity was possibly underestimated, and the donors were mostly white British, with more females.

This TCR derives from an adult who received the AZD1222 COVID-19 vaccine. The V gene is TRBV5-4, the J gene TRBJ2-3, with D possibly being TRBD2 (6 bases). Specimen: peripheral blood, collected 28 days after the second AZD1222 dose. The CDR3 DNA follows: TGTGCCAGCAGCCTACGTAGCGGCTCCACAGATACGCAGTATTTT. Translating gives CASSLRSGSTDTQYF. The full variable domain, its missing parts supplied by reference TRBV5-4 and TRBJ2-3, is ETGVTQSPTHLIKTRGQQVTLRCSSQSGHNTVSWYQQALGQGPQFIFQYYREEENGRGNFPPRFSGLQFPNYSSELNVNALELDDSALYLCASSLRSGSTDTQYFGPGTRLTVL.